The next 14 T cell receptor beta chains were all read from a single sample in a study of cytomegalovirus exposure and HLA in healthy donors. The PCR had 60 Vbeta and 13 Jbeta primers. Generated by immunoSEQ multiplex PCR, the TCRdb table keeps only in-frame clones and is missing some. This sample has about 120,000 clones, with around 80% found just once. The sample consisted of PBMCs. The receptors derive from a woman aged 45-65 years in good health and CMV-seropositive.

J is TRBJ1-5 and V is TRBV6-5; tentatively, D is TRBD1 (6 bases). CDR3 length equals 14 residues. From germline, CDR1 is MNHEY and CDR2 SVGAGI. Trimming removed 7 bases from V and 7 bases from J, with 17 bases in between. CDR3 in amino acids: CASTRGGVGQPQHF. The CDR3 DNA is TGTGCCAGCACCCGCGGGGGCGTGGGACAGCCCCAGCATTTT.

V is TRBV13 and J is TRBJ2-5; the match to TRBD2 covers 11 bases. The CDR3 spans 17 residues. Looked up from germline, CDR1 is PRHDT and CDR2 is FYEKMQ (reference sequence). Trimming cost V 1 base and J 3 bases; bases outside gene matches: 7. The CDR3 region has the DNA TGTGCCAGCAGCTTAGCCTCTAGCGGGGGGATCGAAGAGACCCAGTACTTC. Amino acids: CASSLASSGGIEETQYF.

This clone was picked up many times. The chain is built from TRBV2 and TRBJ1-5, with 7 bases that match TRBD1. The CDR3 is made up of 17 amino acids. From germline, CDR1 is SNHLY and CDR2 FYNNEI. V lost 4 bases, J lost 1 base, and 10 bases stayed unmatched. CDR3 sequence reads: CASSALGQGVSNQPQHF. The DNA for the CDR3 is TGTGCCAGCAGTGCCCTCGGGCAGGGGGTCAGCAATCAGCCCCAGCATTTT. Complete variable domain (other parts from reference TRBV2 and TRBJ1-5): EPEVTQTPSHQVTQMGQEVILRCVPISNHLYFYWYRQILGQKVEFLVSFYNNEISEKSEIFDDQFSVERPDGSNFTLKIRSTKLEDSAMYFCASSALGQGVSNQPQHFGDGTRLSIL.

The V and J genes are TRBV6-5 and TRBJ2-3; D is unclear. The germline CDR1 and CDR2 sequences are MNHEY and SVGAGI. CDR3 length: 11 residues. V was cut by 11 bases and J by 4 bases, with 10 bases left in between. CDR3 residues: CAVRAPDTQYF. CDR3 DNA sequence: TGTGCCGTACGCGCCCCAGATACGCAGTATTTT.

The chain has TRBV5-1 and TRBJ2-7; TRBD1 aligns across 12 bases. The CDR3 consists of 14 residues. Germline V gene sequence: CDR1 SGHRS, CDR2 YFSETQ. With V trimmed by 4 bases and J by 6 bases, 5 bases remained unmatched. As DNA, the CDR3 is TGCGCCAGCAGCCAGGGGACAGGGGGCGGCGAGCAGTACTTC. As protein: CASSQGTGGGEQYF.

This sequence joins TRBV5-6 and TRBJ1-2, with 9 bases that match TRBD1. Germline V CDR1 and CDR2: SGHDT, YYEEEE. Trimming at V came to 4 bases and at J to 2 bases, leaving 3 bases not matched to a gene. This CDR3 has 14 residues. The DNA of the CDR3 is TGTGCCAGCAGCGGGACAGGGATGAACTATGGCTACACCTTC. Its translation is CASSGTGMNYGYTF.

This CDR3 is CASSVSLAGYEQYF. The CDR3 DNA reads as TGTGCCAGCAGCGTATCGCTAGCGGGGTACGAGCAGTACTTC. The chain employs TRBV9 and TRBJ2-7; 9 bases align to TRBD2. CDR1 SGDLS and CDR2 YYNGEE come from the germline V gene. V lost 1 base, J lost 4 bases, and 3 bases stayed unmatched. This CDR3 contains 14 residues.

The chain joins TRBV11-2 to TRBJ1-1; maybe TRBD1 (5 bases). Germline-derived CDR1 and CDR2 are SGHAT and FQNNGV. The V end was cut by 1 base, the J end by 6 bases, with 15 bases between. The CDR3 spans 15 residues. The CDR3 loop is CASSLGWQGRPEAFF. CDR3 DNA: TGTGCCAGCAGCTTAGGGTGGCAGGGAAGGCCTGAAGCTTTCTTT.

About this clone itself: One junction end disagrees with the germline gene, perhaps due to a read error. The chain uses TRBV7-7 and TRBJ2-1; 15 bases align to TRBD2. This CDR3 spans 15 amino acids. CDR1 and CDR2 from the germline V gene are SSHAT and FNYEAQ (reference sequence). The CDR3 nucleotides are TGTGCTAGCAGCCTCGGGACTAGCGGGAGGAATGAGCAGTTCTTC. This encodes CASSLGTSGRNEQFF.

This clone was counted once. This chain joins TRBV4-3 and TRBJ2-7, with 11 nucleotides matching TRBD2. The CDR3 sequence is 17 residues long. CDR1 and CDR2 (germline): LGHNA, YSLEER. The V gene end was trimmed by 1 base and the J gene end by 4 bases; junction bases not matched to a gene: 9. DNA for the CDR3: TGCGCCAGCAGCCAAGGCATTAGCGGGGGGGCAGTGTACGAGCAGTACTTC. Encoded protein: CASSQGISGGAVYEQYF.

The V and J genes are TRBV14 and TRBJ1-6, with D unresolved. Germline V gives CDR1 SGHDN, CDR2 FVKESK. The CDR3 runs to 16 residues. V gave up 4 bases and J gave up 3 bases, with 13 bases separating them. The CDR3 DNA reads as TGTGCCAGCAGCCGGGCGGGTGGCATCTATAATTCACCCCTCCACTTT. Protein product: CASSRAGGIYNSPLHF.

The chain carries TRBV7-3 and TRBJ2-5; TRBD2 aligns across 8 bases. J was trimmed by 13 bases and V by 1 base; bases with no gene match: 14. The CDR3 runs 15 residues. CDR1 is SGHTA, CDR2 FQGTGA, per germline. CDR3 region: CASSLIASGLSPVYF. CDR3 DNA: TGTGCCAGCAGCTTAATAGCTAGCGGGCTTTCTCCAGTGTACTTC.

The chain is built from TRBV2 and TRBJ1-2; 10 bases fit TRBD1. The V and J ends lost 4 bases and 4 bases, in that order; junction bases with no gene match: 6. The germline CDR1 and CDR2 sequences are SNHLY and FYNNEI. The length of the CDR3 is 15 residues. CDR3 in DNA: TGTGCCAGCAGTGGGCGGGACAGGGGTACCTATGGCTACACCTTC. Residues: CASSGRDRGTYGYTF.

J is TRBJ2-2 and V is TRBV7-3; 11 bases match TRBD2. CDR1 and CDR2 (germline): SGHTA, FQGTGA. The CDR3 consists of 16 residues. Losses at the gene ends were 5 bases for V and 4 bases for J; bases not matched to a gene: 6. This CDR3 is CASSPGTSGLTGELFF. CDR3 bases: TGTGCCAGCAGCCCAGGGACTAGCGGACTCACCGGGGAGCTGTTTTTT.